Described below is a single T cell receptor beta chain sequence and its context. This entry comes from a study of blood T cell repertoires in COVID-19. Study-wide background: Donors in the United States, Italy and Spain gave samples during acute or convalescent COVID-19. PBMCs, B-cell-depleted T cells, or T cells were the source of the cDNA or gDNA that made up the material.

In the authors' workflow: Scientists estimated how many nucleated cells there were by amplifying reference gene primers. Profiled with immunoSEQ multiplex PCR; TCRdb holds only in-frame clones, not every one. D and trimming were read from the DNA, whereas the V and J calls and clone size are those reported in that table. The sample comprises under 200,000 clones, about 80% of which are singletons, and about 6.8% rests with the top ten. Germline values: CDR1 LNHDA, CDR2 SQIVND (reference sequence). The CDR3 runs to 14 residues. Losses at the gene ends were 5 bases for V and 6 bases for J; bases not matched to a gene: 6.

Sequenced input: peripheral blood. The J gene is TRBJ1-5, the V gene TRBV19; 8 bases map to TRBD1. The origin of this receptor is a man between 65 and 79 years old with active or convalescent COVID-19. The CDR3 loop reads CASSLQGEGQPQHF. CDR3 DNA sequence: TGTGCCAGTAGTCTACAGGGGGAAGGTCAGCCCCAGCATTTT.